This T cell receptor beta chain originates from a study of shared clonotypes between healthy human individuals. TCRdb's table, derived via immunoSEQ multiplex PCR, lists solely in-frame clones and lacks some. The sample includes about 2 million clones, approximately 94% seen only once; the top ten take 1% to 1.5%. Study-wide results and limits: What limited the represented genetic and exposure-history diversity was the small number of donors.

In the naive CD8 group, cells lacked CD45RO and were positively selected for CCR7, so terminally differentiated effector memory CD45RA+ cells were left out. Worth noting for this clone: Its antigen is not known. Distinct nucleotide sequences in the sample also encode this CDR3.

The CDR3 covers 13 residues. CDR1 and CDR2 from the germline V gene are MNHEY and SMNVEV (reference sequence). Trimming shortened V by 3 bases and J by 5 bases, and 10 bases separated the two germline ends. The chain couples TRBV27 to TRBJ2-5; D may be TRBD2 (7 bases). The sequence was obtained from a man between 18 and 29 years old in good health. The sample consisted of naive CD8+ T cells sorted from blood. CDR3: CASSLEGGETQYF. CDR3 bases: TGTGCCAGCAGTTTGGAGGGGGGGGAGACCCAGTACTTC.